This T cell receptor beta chain was retrieved from a study of T cell responses to AZD1222 COVID-19 vaccine. Overall study context: The analysis combined second doses at about 4 or about 12 weeks. Overall study findings and caveats: Close to half of spike-specific TCRs reportedly recognize unmutated variant regions. Clonal diversity was possibly underestimated, and the donors were mostly white British, with more females. Only a handful of AZD1222 recipients were seropositive at baseline.

With regard to this clone: Antigen specificity is unknown.

Only in-frame clones appear in the TCRdb table, and some are missing; sequencing was by immunoSEQ multiplex PCR. The repertoire holds about 100,000 clones, with roughly 86% as singletons. Germline V gives CDR1 KGHSH, CDR2 LQKENI. With 2 bases removed from V and 0 bases from J, the gap between germline ends came to 6 bases. The CDR3 has 14 amino acids. The chain is built from TRBV18 and TRBJ2-3, with D unclear. The clonotype comes from an adult in good health. The source was peripheral blood, collected on day 0 of AZD1222 vaccination. In DNA form, the CDR3 reads TGTGCCAGCTCACCAACACCTAGCACAGATACGCAGTATTTT. This gives the protein CASSPTPSTDTQYF.